This TCR beta chain was sequenced during a study of CD8+CD57+ T cells in acquired aplastic anemia. Study in general: Isolated CD4+ and CD8+ cells, once sorted, yielded DNA averaging roughly 3.4 ug.

Whole-study results and caveats: Any difference that existed in CD8+ Simpson's diversity between patients and controls was not significant.

Remarks on this clonotype: What it recognizes is unknown.

It was genomic DNA that served as the template for profiling TCR beta VDJ and CDR3. Using its own MiXCR run on the reads, TCRdb lists one record per CDR3 protein. The data contain about 75,000 distinct CDR3 sequences, 60% to 75% of them singletons. For sequencing, patients were chosen who had shown expansion of CD8+CD57+ cells by flow cytometry. Patients uniformly had severe acquired aplastic anemia. Blood sampling was performed on the patients, and none of them had received therapy by then. Per the germline V gene, CDR1 is SGHVS and CDR2 is FQNEAQ. V lost 5 bases and J 5 bases, leaving 12 bases between the germline ends. CDR3 length: 13 residues.

Sample: sorted CD4+, CD8+, or CD8+CD57+ T cells (not recorded which) from PBMCs. The chain is built from TRBV7-8 and TRBJ1-2; D not resolved. The sequence derives from a human donor with aplastic anemia. The CDR3 nucleotides are TGTGCCAGCAGCACGACTCGGGGTTATGGCTACACCTTC. Protein: CASSTTRGYGYTF.